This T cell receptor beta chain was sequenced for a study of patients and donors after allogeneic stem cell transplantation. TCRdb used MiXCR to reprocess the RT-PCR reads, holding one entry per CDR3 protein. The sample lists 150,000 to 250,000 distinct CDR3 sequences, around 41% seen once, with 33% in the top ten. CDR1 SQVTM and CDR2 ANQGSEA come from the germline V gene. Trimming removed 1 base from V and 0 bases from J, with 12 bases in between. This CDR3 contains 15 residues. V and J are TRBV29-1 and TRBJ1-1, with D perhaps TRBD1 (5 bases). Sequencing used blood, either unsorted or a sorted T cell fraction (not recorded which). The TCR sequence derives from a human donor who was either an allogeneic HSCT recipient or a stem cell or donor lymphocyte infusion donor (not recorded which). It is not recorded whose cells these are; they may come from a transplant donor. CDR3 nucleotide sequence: TGCAGCGTTGAAGTCTGGGCAGGGTTGAACACTGAAGCTTTCTTT. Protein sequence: CSVEVWAGLNTEAFF.